This passage covers 28 T cell receptor beta chains from one sample sequenced in a study of early T cells in non-severe SARS-CoV-2 infection. TCRdb reanalysed the 5' RACE reads using MiXCR and keeps one entry per CDR3 protein. The data show roughly 100,000 distinct CDR3 sequences, 13% seen once. Sequencing input: whole blood. The receptor set was obtained from an adult who was a healthcare worker with PCR-confirmed SARS-CoV-2 infection or an uninfected control (not recorded which).

This clonotype appeared a few times. The chain joins TRBV5-5 to TRBJ2-3; 8 nucleotides line up with TRBD1. This CDR3 has 16 amino acids. Trimming cost V 4 bases and J 2 bases; bases outside gene matches: 9. The germline gives CDR1 SGHKS, CDR2 YYEKEE (reference sequence). The CDR3 DNA reads as TGTGCCAGCAGCCCATACAGGGGGACCAACACAGATACGCAGTATTTT. Protein product: CASSPYRGTNTDTQYF.

This clonotype was recorded a few times. The chain carries TRBV21-1 and TRBJ1-1; TRBD1, the D gene given by the table, was not confirmed from the DNA. TRBV21-1 is marked as a pseudogene. This CDR3 is 12 amino acids long. The CDR3 DNA reads as TGTGCCAGCAGCAAGACAACAGGGGAAGCTTTCTTT. Protein: CASSKTTGEAFF.

The V gene is TRBV21-1, the J gene TRBJ2-1; TRBD2 was called by the table and not checked on the DNA. TRBV21-1 corresponds to a pseudogene. The CDR3 has 15 residues. The CDR3 spells CASSGKSGRADEQFF. As DNA, the CDR3 is TGTGCCAGCAGCGGTAAAAGCGGGAGGGCCGATGAGCAGTTCTTC.

This clonotype has at least ten counts. The J gene is TRBJ1-5, the V gene TRBV10-3, with a weak D call TRBD1 (6 bases). The CDR3 extends over 15 amino acids. The germline CDR1 and CDR2 sequences are ENHRY and SYGVKD. The V and J ends lost 0 bases and 4 bases respectively, with 10 bases between them. The DNA for the CDR3 is TGTGCCATCAGTGAGTCGACGGGGGCGAATCAGCCCCAGCATTTT. Its protein is CAISESTGANQPQHF.

At least ten counts were recorded for this clonotype. V gene TRBV4-2 combines with J gene TRBJ2-5, with 9 bases fitting TRBD1. Trimming took 2 bases from V and 7 from J; bases not matched to a gene: 14. Germline CDR1 is LGHNA and CDR2 is YNFKEQ. The CDR3 contains 17 residues. The CDR3 region is CASSQTASGTGIGTQYF. In DNA, the CDR3 is TGTGCCAGCAGCCAAACGGCGTCCGGGACAGGGATCGGGACCCAGTACTTC.

The chain uses TRBV5-1 and TRBJ2-7, with D unresolved. From germline, CDR1 is SGHRS and CDR2 YFSETQ. The CDR3 is 12 residues long. The V gene lost 2 bases and the J gene lost 4 bases, with 7 bases spanning the gap. This CDR3 is CASSFEGYEQYF. For the CDR3, the DNA is TGCGCCAGCAGCTTTGAAGGGTACGAGCAGTACTTC.

This clonotype has at least ten counts. This chain links TRBV29-1 with TRBJ2-1; no clear D gene. The CDR3 length is 13 residues. The V end was cut by 4 bases, the J end by 7 bases, with 14 bases between. The germline gives CDR1 SQVTM, CDR2 ANQGSEA. The CDR3, as DNA: TGCAGCGTTGTGCTGACGGGTTTTAATGAGCAGTTCTTC. As protein: CSVVLTGFNEQFF.

This chain uses TRBV12-3 or TRBV12-4 with TRBJ1-2; 10 nucleotides agree with TRBD1. The junction had 4 bases not matched to a gene; V was cut back by 6 bases and J by 6 bases. The CDR3 totals 13 residues. The DNA of the CDR3 is TGTGCCAGCAGAGGCGGGACAGGGGATGGCTACACCTTC. Translating gives CASRGGTGDGYTF.

This chain uses TRBV20-1 with TRBJ2-3; 7 bases align to TRBD2. CDR3 length: 15 residues. Germline CDR1 is DFQATT and CDR2 is SNEGSKA (reference sequence). Here the CDR3 DNA reads TGCAGACCGGGAGAAAGCGGGACGATCCCAGATACGCAGTATTTT. Amino acid sequence: CRPGESGTIPDTQYF.

This clonotype occurred many times. The genes are TRBV12-3 or TRBV12-4 and TRBJ2-3; a weak D match, TRBD1 (6 bases). Trimming removed 4 bases from V and 5 bases from J, with 10 bases in between. The CDR3 consists of 13 residues. The CDR3 coding sequence is TGTGCCAGCAGTTCCGGACAGAAAGATACGCAGTATTTT. Translated, it gives CASSSGQKDTQYF.

This clonotype was seen only a few times. The chain links TRBV4-2 to TRBJ2-7; no clear D. Germline V CDR1 and CDR2: LGHNA, YNFKEQ. This CDR3 spans 17 amino acids. Trimming stripped 1 base from V and 0 bases from J, with 16 bases between. As DNA, the CDR3 is TGTGCCAGCAGCCAAGGAATGCAGACTGCATCCTCCTACGAGCAGTACTTC. Translated: CASSQGMQTASSYEQYF.

The chain is built from TRBV11-2 and TRBJ2-1; 8 bases fit TRBD2. Germline V gives CDR1 SGHAT, CDR2 FQNNGV. CDR3 length equals 15 residues. Unmatched junction bases numbered 5, after V lost 2 bases and J lost 5 bases. CDR3 in amino acids: CASSLRGSGNNEQFF. The CDR3 DNA follows: TGTGCCAGCAGCTTACGGGGTAGCGGGAACAATGAGCAGTTCTTC.

This clonotype came up a few times. The rearrangement uses TRBV27 and TRBJ2-7; D possibly corresponds to TRBD2 (5 bases). Germline V CDR1 and CDR2: MNHEY, SMNVEV (reference sequence). The CDR3 sequence is 13 residues long. V was clipped by 3 bases and J by 5 bases, with 11 bases between them. In nucleotides, the CDR3 is TGTGCCAGCAGTTTCACACTAGGCAACGAGCAGTACTTC. Translated: CASSFTLGNEQYF.

This clonotype came up many times. V gene TRBV19 combines with J gene TRBJ2-1; 7 positions agree with TRBD2. Germline-derived CDR1 and CDR2 are LNHDA and SQIVND (reference sequence). V gave up 7 bases and J gave up 4 bases; unmatched junction bases: 7. The CDR3 runs 14 residues. The CDR3 sequence: CASMRGRGYNEQFF. The CDR3 DNA reads as TGTGCCAGTATGCGCGGGAGAGGATACAATGAGCAGTTCTTC.

Many counts were recorded for this clonotype. The CDR3, as DNA: TGCGCCAGCAGCCAAGATGTAGCGGGGCGCCAAGAGACCCAGTACTTC. This gives the protein CASSQDVAGRQETQYF. The chain has TRBV4-3 and TRBJ2-5; 8 nucleotides align to TRBD2. Germline V gives CDR1 LGHNA, CDR2 YSLEER. J gave up 1 base and V 0 bases, and 4 bases lay outside the gene matches. There are 16 residues in the CDR3.

A note on this clonotype: This may arise from a read error, as a much more abundant clone is one base away. The chain has TRBV19 and TRBJ2-7; 8 bases are a match to TRBD1. The CDR3 contains 14 residues. Germline V CDR1 and CDR2: LNHDA, SQIVND (reference sequence). As DNA, the CDR3 is TGTGCCAGTAGTTGGACAGGGAAAAGCGAAGAGCGGTACTTC. Its translation is CASSWTGKSEERYF.

This chain joins TRBV7-9 and TRBJ2-1; TRBD2 aligns across 15 bases. Trimming cost V 5 bases and J 8 bases; bases outside gene matches: 7. From germline, CDR1 is SEHNR and CDR2 FQNEAQ (reference sequence). The CDR3 is 16 residues long. The CDR3 DNA follows: TGTGCCAGCAGCCCGCGGACTAGCGGGAGGGGCGATGAGCAGTTCTTC. Amino acids: CASSPRTSGRGDEQFF.

V and J are TRBV11-2 and TRBJ1-2, with a possible D match to TRBD1 (5 bases). CDR3 length: 12 amino acids. V was cut by 3 bases and J by 8 bases, with 10 bases left in between. Per the germline V gene, CDR1 is SGHAT and CDR2 is FQNNGV. The CDR3 bases are TGTGCCAGCAGCTTCAGGGAGCGCGGCTACACCTTC. Encoded protein: CASSFRERGYTF. Together with reference TRBV11-2 and TRBJ1-2, the CDR3 gives the full variable domain: EAGVAQSPRYKIIEKRQSVAFWCNPISGHATLYWYQQILGQGPKLLIQFQNNGVVDDSQLPKDRFSAERLKGVDSTLKIQPAKLEDSAVYLCASSFRERGYTFGSGTRLTVV.

This clonotype has a count of ten or more. The chain joins TRBV20-1 to TRBJ2-1; 9 bases match TRBD2. The CDR3 is made up of 14 amino acids. Losses at the gene ends were 7 bases for V and 10 bases for J; bases not matched to a gene: 14. Germline V gene data show CDR1 as DFQATT and CDR2 as SNEGSKA (reference sequence). The CDR3 nucleotides are TGCAGTGTCTCGTCCTTAGCGGGAGTACGAGAGCAGTTCTTC. Protein: CSVSSLAGVREQFF.

The chain has TRBV7-9 and TRBJ1-2; D gene uncertain. V was shortened by 3 bases and J by 1 base, with 3 bases between the two germline ends. CDR3 size: 12 residues. Germline CDR1 and CDR2: SEHNR and FQNEAQ (reference sequence). The CDR3 nucleotides read TGTGCCAGCAGCTTCGGTAACTATGGCTACACCTTC. Protein sequence: CASSFGNYGYTF.

This clonotype was recorded a few times. This chain uses TRBV5-1 with TRBJ1-2, with 7 bases lining up with TRBD1. The CDR3 covers 15 residues. CDR1 and CDR2 (germline): SGHRS, YFSETQ. Unmatched junction bases numbered 10, after V lost 2 bases and J lost 6 bases. The CDR3 bases are TGCGCCAGCAGCTTCCGGACAGGATCAGGAGATGGCTACACCTTC. Translated, it gives CASSFRTGSGDGYTF. The variable domain in full, with the rest retrieved from reference TRBV5-1 and TRBJ1-2, is KAGVTQTPRYLIKTRGQQVTLSCSPISGHRSVSWYQQTPGQGLQFLFEYFSETQRNKGNFPGRFSGRQFSNSRSEMNVSTLELGDSALYLCASSFRTGSGDGYTFGSGTRLTVV.

This clonotype was counted many times. The rearrangement uses TRBV6-5 and TRBJ1-4; the D is unclear. V shed 6 bases and J shed 0 bases, with 11 bases lying between them. This CDR3 is 15 amino acids long. Germline V CDR1 and CDR2: MNHEY, SVGAGI. The CDR3 region has the DNA TGTGCCAGCAGCCCGACACCTACAACTAATGAAAAACTGTTTTTT. It codes for CASSPTPTTNEKLFF.

This clonotype was counted many times. The rearrangement joins TRBV5-4 to TRBJ1-2, with D hard to call. The CDR3 spans 13 residues. The germline V gene has CDR1 SGHNT and CDR2 YYREEE (reference sequence). Deletions cut 1 base from V and 6 bases from J, with 10 bases between. The DNA for the CDR3 is TGTGCCAGCAGCTTGAATAACGTAAATGGCTACACCTTC. The encoded protein is CASSLNNVNGYTF.

This sequence joins TRBV2 and TRBJ2-2; 14 bases fit TRBD2. J was trimmed by 0 bases and V by 9 bases; bases with no gene match: 9. CDR1 is SNHLY, CDR2 FYNNEI, per germline. This CDR3 is built from 18 residues. CDR3 DNA: TGTGCCAGTAAGACTAGCGGGAGGGAGGGAACGAACACCGGGGAGCTGTTTTTT. Translated, it gives CASKTSGREGTNTGELFF. The complete variable domain, with remaining parts taken from reference TRBV2 and TRBJ2-2, reads EPEVTQTPSHQVTQMGQEVILRCVPISNHLYFYWYRQILGQKVEFLVSFYNNEISEKSEIFDDQFSVERPDGSNFTLKIRSTKLEDSAMYFCASKTSGREGTNTGELFFGEGSRLTVL.

The chain uses TRBV30 and TRBJ2-3; weak D call: TRBD1 (6 bases). Germline loops: CDR1 GTSNPN, CDR2 SVGIG (reference sequence). Trimming stripped 1 base from V and 9 bases from J, with 8 bases between. CDR3 length: 11 residues. This CDR3 is CAWSGQATQYF. The CDR3 nucleotides read TGTGCCTGGAGTGGACAGGCAACGCAGTATTTT.

As DNA, the CDR3 is TGTGCCAGCAGCGGAGGCCTGAACACCGGGGAGCTGTTTTTT. Translating it yields CASSGGLNTGELFF. The rearrangement uses TRBV9 and TRBJ2-2; D is unresolved. In germline, CDR1 is SGDLS, CDR2 YYNGEE. CDR3 size: 14 residues. Trimming stripped 3 bases from V and 1 base from J, with 7 bases between.

This clonotype was detected many times. The chain couples TRBV3-1 to TRBJ1-4; maybe TRBD1 (5 bases). V lost 5 bases, J lost 5 bases, and 15 bases lay in between. Per germline, CDR1 LGHDT and CDR2 YNNKEL (reference sequence). This CDR3 region has 15 residues. CDR3: CASSIPGTGNEKLFF. The CDR3 DNA is TGTGCCAGCAGCATACCCGGGACCGGAAATGAAAAACTGTTTTTT.

This clonotype was seen a few times. The V and J genes are TRBV5-1 and TRBJ1-1; D unresolved. This CDR3 is built from 12 residues. V was trimmed by 1 base and J by 7 bases, leaving 8 bases between them. Germline values: CDR1 SGHRS, CDR2 YFSETQ. Written as DNA, the CDR3 is TGCGCCAGCAGCTTGAAGTCGGGTGAAGCTTTCTTT. Translating it yields CASSLKSGEAFF.